These 26 T cell receptor beta chains were all obtained from the same sample, sequenced in a study of blood T cell repertoires in COVID-19. The table came from immunoSEQ multiplex PCR; TCRdb's copy has only in-frame clones and leaves some out. The table includes under 300,000 clones, approximately 80% detected once. The sequencing sample was made of peripheral blood. Every receptor here comes from a middle-aged woman with active or convalescent COVID-19.

The table lists this clone with a few counts. One junction end does not reproduce the germline sequence, and a read error may be involved. The chain is built from TRBV7-7 and TRBJ2-3; 7 bases map to TRBD1. Germline CDR1 and CDR2: SSHAT and FNYEAQ (reference sequence). The CDR3 loop spans 17 amino acids. For the CDR3, the DNA is TGTGCTAGCAGCCAAGAACCGACAGGGCCTTCCACAGATACGCAGTATTTT. Amino acids: CASSQEPTGPSTDTQYF.

The CDR3 bases are TGTGCCAGCAGTTACGGGGGCGATAGCAATCAGCCCCAGCATTTT. This translates into CASSYGGDSNQPQHF. V and J are TRBV6-5 and TRBJ1-5; D is perhaps TRBD1 (6 bases). V was cut by 2 bases and J by 0 bases, with 8 bases left in between. Per germline, CDR1 MNHEY and CDR2 SVGAGI. CDR3 size: 15 residues.

The genes are TRBV28 and TRBJ1-2, with 9 bases matching TRBD1. The germline V gene encodes CDR1 MDHEN and CDR2 SYDVKM. With V trimmed by 5 bases and J by 2 bases, 6 bases remained unmatched. The CDR3 has 15 residues. This CDR3 is CASSAPGTGNYGYTF. CDR3 DNA sequence: TGTGCCAGCAGTGCGCCCGGGACAGGGAACTATGGCTACACCTTC.

This clone was seen only a few times. J is TRBJ2-3 and V is TRBV6-1, with 8 nucleotides matching TRBD2. The V and J ends lost 1 base and 1 base, in that order; junction bases with no gene match: 1. CDR1 is MNHNS and CDR2 is SASEGT in the germline V gene. This CDR3 has 15 residues. As DNA, the CDR3 is TGTGCCAGCAGTGAAGGAGCGGGGGGCACAGATACGCAGTATTTT. Amino acids: CASSEGAGGTDTQYF.

J is TRBJ2-2 and V is TRBV27; tentative D call: TRBD1 (5 bases). The V end was cut by 6 bases, the J end by 6 bases, with 5 bases between. This CDR3 region has 11 residues. Germline CDR1 is MNHEY and CDR2 is SMNVEV (reference sequence). The CDR3 DNA is TGTGCCAGCAGGGGGCCCGGGGAGCTGTTTTTT. This encodes CASRGPGELFF.

The chain couples TRBV7-2 to TRBJ2-5; 8 bases are a match to TRBD1. The germline V gene encodes CDR1 SGHTA and CDR2 FQGNSA. The J segment lost 2 bases and the V segment lost 5 bases, leaving 7 bases of the junction unmatched. The CDR3 is 15 amino acids. The CDR3 loop is CASSVQGAKQETQYF. The CDR3 coding sequence is TGTGCCAGCAGCGTTCAGGGGGCGAAACAAGAGACCCAGTACTTC.

The chain joins TRBV5-1 to TRBJ2-6; D not resolved. The V end lost 4 bases, the J end lost 0 bases, and 8 bases lay between the germline ends. The CDR3 is 15 residues long. Germline CDR1 SGHRS, CDR2 YFSETQ. CDR3 protein: CASSITSSGANVLTF. For the CDR3, the DNA is TGCGCCAGCAGCATCACAAGCTCTGGGGCCAACGTCCTGACTTTC.

The rearrangement links TRBV18 to TRBJ1-5, with 11 positions matching TRBD1. Germline V CDR1 and CDR2: KGHSH, LQKENI. The CDR3 loop spans 16 amino acids. V lost 3 bases to trimming and J lost 6 bases; unmatched junction nucleotides: 7. CDR3: CASSPTDRGLGQPQHF. Here the CDR3 DNA reads TGTGCCAGCTCACCTACGGACAGGGGGCTCGGTCAGCCCCAGCATTTT.

This clone was recorded a few times. This chain connects TRBV4-1 to TRBJ2-3, with 13 bases identical to TRBD2. V gave up 3 bases and J gave up 2 bases; unmatched junction bases: 8. The CDR3 is made up of 18 amino acids. The V gene's germline CDR1 is MGHRA and CDR2 YSYEKL. This CDR3 is CASSQDRTSGGFTDTQYF. For the CDR3, the DNA is TGCGCCAGCAGCCAGGATCGGACTAGCGGGGGATTCACAGATACGCAGTATTTT.

The chain joins TRBV5-1 to TRBJ2-5, with a tentative D call TRBD1 (5 bases). The V gene lost 5 bases and the J gene lost 1 base, with 6 bases spanning the gap. CDR3 size: 12 residues. The germline V gene has CDR1 SGHRS and CDR2 YFSETQ. The CDR3 loop is CASRDTQETQYF. The CDR3, as DNA: TGCGCCAGCAGGGACACCCAAGAGACCCAGTACTTC.

The chain couples TRBV30 to TRBJ2-1; the D gene is possibly TRBD1 (5 bases). The CDR3 extends over 13 amino acids. The germline V gene has CDR1 GTSNPN and CDR2 SVGIG (reference sequence). V dropped 3 bases and J dropped 8 bases, with 14 bases sitting between them. CDR3 amino acids: CAWRAGPLHEQFF. CDR3 DNA: TGTGCCTGGAGGGCAGGGCCCCTTCATGAGCAGTTCTTC.

This clone was counted many times. The genes are TRBV3-1 (or the pseudogene TRBV3-2) and TRBJ1-5, with D possibly being TRBD1 (5 bases). CDR1 is LGHDT and CDR2 is YNNKEL in the germline V gene (reference sequence). This CDR3 comprises 15 residues. Trimming took off 0 bases at V and 7 bases at J, with 13 bases between the two ends. In DNA form, the CDR3 reads TGTGCCAGCAGCCAAGAGGGAGGAAGGGGCCAGCCCCAGCATTTT. Translation: CASSQEGGRGQPQHF.

This chain connects TRBV9 to TRBJ1-2, with 8 bases fitting TRBD1. V lost 4 bases, J lost 8 bases, and 13 bases stayed unmatched. The CDR3 totals 15 residues. The V gene's germline CDR1 is SGDLS and CDR2 YYNGEE. For the CDR3, the DNA is TGTGCCAGCAGCCAGGGCGCGCAGGGGGCGTGGGGCTACACCTTC. Translated, it gives CASSQGAQGAWGYTF.

V usage is TRBV12-2 and J usage is TRBJ1-2. TRBV12-2 is a listed pseudogene. The CDR3 consists of 8 residues. CDR3 protein: CASRLREF. CDR3 DNA sequence: TGTGCAAGTCGCCTCCGGGAGTTC.

The chain recombines TRBV28 with TRBJ1-3; D remains ambiguous. The CDR3 consists of 14 residues. V dropped 5 bases and J dropped 4 bases, with 12 bases sitting between them. Germline lookup yields CDR1 MDHEN and CDR2 SYDVKM. The CDR3 nucleotides are TGTGCCAGCAGTCTCCCCCACATGGGAAACACCATATATTTT. The encoded protein is CASSLPHMGNTIYF. Full variable domain (missing parts from reference TRBV28 and TRBJ1-3): DVKVTQSSRYLVKRTGEKVFLECVQDMDHENMFWYRQDPGLGLRLIYFSYDVKMKEKGDIPEGYSVSREKKERFSLILESASTNQTSMYLCASSLPHMGNTIYFGEGSWLTVV.

The chain couples TRBV2 to TRBJ2-3, with D possibly being TRBD1 (5 bases). Germline lookup yields CDR1 SNHLY and CDR2 FYNNEI. The CDR3 is 12 amino acids. Trimming removed 3 bases at V and 4 bases at J, with 5 bases between. The CDR3 here is CASSDRADTQYF. CDR3 bases: TGTGCCAGCAGTGACAGGGCAGATACGCAGTATTTT.

This clone was seen more than once but under ten times. This chain joins TRBV9 and TRBJ1-6; tentatively, D is TRBD1 (5 bases). The V gene lost 0 bases and the J gene lost 9 bases, with 13 bases spanning the gap. Germline V gene sequence: CDR1 SGDLS, CDR2 YYNGEE. The CDR3 is 15 residues long. The DNA of the CDR3 is TGTGCCAGCAGCGTAGTCCCCTCCGGGGGTTCACCCCTCCACTTT. It codes for CASSVVPSGGSPLHF.

V and J are TRBV11-2 and TRBJ2-3; D gene ambiguous. The CDR3 is 14 residues long. Trimming took off 1 base at V and 0 bases at J, with 5 bases between the two ends. CDR1 is SGHAT and CDR2 is FQNNGV in the germline V gene. CDR3 sequence: CASSLVRSTDTQYF. In nucleotides, the CDR3 is TGTGCCAGCAGCTTAGTTCGGAGCACAGATACGCAGTATTTT. The whole variable domain, remainder taken from reference TRBV11-2 and TRBJ2-3, is EAGVAQSPRYKIIEKRQSVAFWCNPISGHATLYWYQQILGQGPKLLIQFQNNGVVDDSQLPKDRFSAERLKGVDSTLKIQPAKLEDSAVYLCASSLVRSTDTQYFGPGTRLTVL.

The chain combines TRBV19 with TRBJ2-7, with a tentative D call TRBD2 (6 bases). CDR1 is LNHDA and CDR2 is SQIVND in the germline V gene (reference sequence). This CDR3 spans 13 amino acids. The V end lost 4 bases, the J end lost 7 bases, and 14 bases lay between the germline ends. The chain's CDR3 is CASSSGTAGEQYV. DNA for the CDR3: TGTGCCAGTAGTAGTGGGACGGCGGGGGAGCAGTACGTC.

This clone was detected ten times or more. V and J are TRBV14 and TRBJ2-7, with a weak D call TRBD1 (5 bases). V lost 1 base, J lost 2 bases, and 9 bases lay in between. The CDR3 sequence is 14 residues long. Looked up from germline, CDR1 is SGHDN and CDR2 is FVKESK. CDR3 sequence reads: CASSQGQLAYEQYF. CDR3 nucleotides: TGTGCCAGCAGCCAAGGACAGCTTGCCTACGAGCAGTACTTC.

V gene TRBV18 combines with J gene TRBJ1-1, with a tentative D call TRBD1 (6 bases). The CDR3 runs 17 residues. V lost 3 bases and J lost 1, with 18 bases in between. In germline, CDR1 is KGHSH, CDR2 LQKENI. Here the CDR3 DNA reads TGTGCCAGCTCACCGGGTTTGGGGGCGCGAGGGAACACTGAAGCTTTCTTT. Its protein product is CASSPGLGARGNTEAFF.

V usage is TRBV19 and J usage is TRBJ1-5, with 9 bases matching TRBD1. The CDR3 spans 12 residues. The J segment lost 11 bases and the V segment lost 5 bases, leaving 4 bases of the junction unmatched. Looked up from germline, CDR1 is LNHDA and CDR2 is SQIVND (reference sequence). The CDR3 nucleotides read TGTGCCAGTAGTGAGGGACAGGGTGCCCAGCATTTT. Translating gives CASSEGQGAQHF.

The chain links TRBV5-8 to TRBJ1-2; a possible D gene is TRBD1 (6 bases). The CDR3 sequence is 15 residues long. In germline, CDR1 is SGHTS, CDR2 YDEGEE. V was pared by 4 bases and J by 7 bases, with 20 bases between. The CDR3 reads CASSQLLGGQAGYTF. The CDR3, as DNA: TGTGCCAGCAGCCAACTCCTCGGGGGGCAGGCTGGCTACACCTTC.

The J gene is TRBJ1-6, the V gene TRBV9; D may be TRBD1 (5 bases). CDR3 length equals 13 residues. Trimming shortened V by 4 bases and J by 7 bases, and 9 bases separated the two germline ends. Germline V gene lookup returns CDR1 SGDLS and CDR2 YYNGEE. The CDR3 reads CASSPAGNSPLHF. The DNA for the CDR3 is TGTGCCAGCAGCCCCGCAGGGAATTCACCCCTCCACTTT.

The J gene is TRBJ1-2, the V gene TRBV7-2; D remains unclear. In germline, CDR1 is SGHTA, CDR2 FQGNSA. This CDR3 has 14 amino acids. Trimming stripped 2 bases from V and 3 bases from J, with 10 bases between. The CDR3: CASSLPLGYYGYTF. CDR3 nucleotides: TGTGCCAGCAGCTTACCCCTTGGCTACTATGGCTACACCTTC.

The chain combines TRBV10-3 with TRBJ1-5; D might be TRBD1 (5 bases). From germline, CDR1 is ENHRY and CDR2 SYGVKD. V lost 0 bases and J lost 7, with 7 bases in between. The CDR3 is made up of 13 amino acids. CDR3 nucleotides: TGTGCCATCAGTGAGTCTGGGGCCCAGCCCCAGCATTTT. Translation gives CAISESGAQPQHF.